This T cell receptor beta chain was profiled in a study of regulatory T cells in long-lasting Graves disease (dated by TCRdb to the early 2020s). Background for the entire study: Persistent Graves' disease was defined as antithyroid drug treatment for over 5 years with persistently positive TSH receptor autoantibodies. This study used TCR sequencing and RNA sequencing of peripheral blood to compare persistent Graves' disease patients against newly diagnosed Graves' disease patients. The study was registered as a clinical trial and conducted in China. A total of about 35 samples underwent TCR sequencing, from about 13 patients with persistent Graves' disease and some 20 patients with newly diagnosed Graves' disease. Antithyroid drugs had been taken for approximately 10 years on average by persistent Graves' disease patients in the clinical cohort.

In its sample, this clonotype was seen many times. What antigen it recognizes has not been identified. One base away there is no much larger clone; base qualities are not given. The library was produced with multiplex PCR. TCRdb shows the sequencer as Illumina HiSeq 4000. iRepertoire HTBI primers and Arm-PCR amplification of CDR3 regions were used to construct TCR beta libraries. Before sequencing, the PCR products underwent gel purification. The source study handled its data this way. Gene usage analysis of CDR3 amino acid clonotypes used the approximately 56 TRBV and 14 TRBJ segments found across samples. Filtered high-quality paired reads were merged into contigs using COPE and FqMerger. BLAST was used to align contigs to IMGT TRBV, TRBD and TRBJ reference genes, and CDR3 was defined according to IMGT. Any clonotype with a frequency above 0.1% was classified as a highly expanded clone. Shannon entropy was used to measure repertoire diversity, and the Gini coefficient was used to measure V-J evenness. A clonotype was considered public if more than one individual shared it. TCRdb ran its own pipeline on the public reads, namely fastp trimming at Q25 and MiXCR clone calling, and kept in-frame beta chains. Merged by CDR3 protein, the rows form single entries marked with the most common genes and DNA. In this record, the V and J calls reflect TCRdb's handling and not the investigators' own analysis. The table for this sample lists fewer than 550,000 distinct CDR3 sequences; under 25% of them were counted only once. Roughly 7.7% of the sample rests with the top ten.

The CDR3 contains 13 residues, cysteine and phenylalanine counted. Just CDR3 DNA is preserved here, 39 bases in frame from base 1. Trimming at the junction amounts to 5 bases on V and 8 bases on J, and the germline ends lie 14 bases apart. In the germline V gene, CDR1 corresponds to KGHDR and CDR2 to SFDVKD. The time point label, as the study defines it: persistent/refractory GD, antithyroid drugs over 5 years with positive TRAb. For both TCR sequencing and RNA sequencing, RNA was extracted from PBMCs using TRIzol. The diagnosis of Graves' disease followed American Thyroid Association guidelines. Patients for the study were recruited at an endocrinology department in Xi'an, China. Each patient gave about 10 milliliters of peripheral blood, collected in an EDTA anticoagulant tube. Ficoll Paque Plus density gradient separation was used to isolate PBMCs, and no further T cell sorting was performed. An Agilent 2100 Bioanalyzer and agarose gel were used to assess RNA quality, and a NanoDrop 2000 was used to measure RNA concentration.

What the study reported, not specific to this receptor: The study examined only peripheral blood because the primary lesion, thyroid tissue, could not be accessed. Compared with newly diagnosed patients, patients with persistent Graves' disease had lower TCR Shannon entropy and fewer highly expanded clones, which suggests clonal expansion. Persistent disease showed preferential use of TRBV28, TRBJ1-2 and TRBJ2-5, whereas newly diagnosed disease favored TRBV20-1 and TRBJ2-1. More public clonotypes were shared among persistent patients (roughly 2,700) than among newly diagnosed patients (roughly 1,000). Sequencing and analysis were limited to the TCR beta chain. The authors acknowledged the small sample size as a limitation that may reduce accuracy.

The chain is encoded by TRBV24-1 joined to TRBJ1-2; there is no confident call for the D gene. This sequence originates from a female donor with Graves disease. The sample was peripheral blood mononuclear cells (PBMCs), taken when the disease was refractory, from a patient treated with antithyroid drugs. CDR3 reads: CATSVTGGNGYTF. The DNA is TGTGCCACCAGTGTTACCGGCGGAAACGGCTACACCTTC.